This is a list of T cell receptor beta chains from one sample in a study of T cell responses to AZD1222 COVID-19 vaccine. Using immunoSEQ multiplex PCR, the repertoire was profiled, and TCRdb retains in-frame clones only, with some absent. The sample shows some 190,000 clones, over 75% of them seen only once. The sequences come from peripheral blood, collected on day 0 of AZD1222 vaccination. Source of these receptors: an adult in good health. The CDR3 runs from the conserved cysteine through the conserved F or W. D genes are given only for firm matches. Clone size is given for some rows only: seen once, a few or many times, or a class if the clone is expanded.

length: 16
V: TRBV9
size: few
J: TRBJ1-1
D: -
DNA: TGTGCCAGCAGCGCCAACCCGGCACGCCCGAGGACTGAAGCTTTCTTT
CDR3: CASSANPARPRTEAFF

length: 12
V: TRBV2
size: -
J: TRBJ1-2
D: -
DNA: TGTGCCAGCAGTAGAGCTGGTTATGGCTACACCTTC
CDR3: CASSRAGYGYTF

length: 14
V: TRBV5-8
size: once
J: TRBJ1-2
D: TRBD1
DNA: TGTGCCAGCAGCTCTCGGACAGGGGACTATGGCTACACCTTC
CDR3: CASSSRTGDYGYTF

length: 15
V: TRBV27
size: -
J: TRBJ1-2
D: -
DNA: TGTGCCAGCAGTTTAGGTCCAGGGCCCAACTATGGCTACACCTTC
CDR3: CASSLGPGPNYGYTF

length: 11
V: TRBV9
size: once
J: TRBJ2-1
D: -
DNA: TGTGCCAGCAGCGGGGCCGGTGAGCAGTTCTTC
CDR3: CASSGAGEQFF

length: 14
V: TRBV5-8
size: -
J: TRBJ2-2
D: TRBD2
DNA: TGTGCCAGCAGCTTGGACGGGGGGTTCGGGGAGCTGTTTTTT
CDR3: CASSLDGGFGELFF

length: 16
V: TRBV7-9
size: -
J: TRBJ2-7
D: TRBD1
DNA: TGTGCCAGCAGCTTATCGTCCAGGGGGTTCTCCTACGAGCAGTACTTC
CDR3: CASSLSSRGFSYEQYF

length: 15
V: TRBV7-8
size: -
J: TRBJ2-4
D: TRBD2
DNA: TGTGCCAGCAGCTTATCGGCGGGGGGGCCGTACATTCAGTACTTC
CDR3: CASSLSAGGPYIQYF

length: 18
V: TRBV4-1
size: -
J: TRBJ2-1
D: -
DNA: TGCGCCAGCAGCCAAGATTTCTATCAGGGGGGCGCCTACAATGAGCAGTTCTTC
CDR3: CASSQDFYQGGAYNEQFF

length: 14
V: TRBV10-3
size: -
J: TRBJ2-5
D: -
DNA: TGTGCCATCAGTGGTTCCCTGGCGGGGGAGACCCAGTACTTC
CDR3: CAISGSLAGETQYF

length: 15
V: TRBV25-1
size: -
J: TRBJ2-2
D: TRBD1
DNA: TGTGCCAGCAGTGGAAACAGGGGTAATCCCGGGGAGCTGTTTTTT
CDR3: CASSGNRGNPGELFF

length: 13
V: TRBV9
size: once
J: TRBJ1-6
D: TRBD1
DNA: TGTGCCAGTGGGACAGCGATGGATTCACCCCTCCACTTT
CDR3: CASGTAMDSPLHF

length: 13
V: TRBV15
size: -
J: TRBJ2-1
D: -
DNA: TGTGCCACCAGCGATGACAGCAGGGGCAGGCGGTTCTTC
CDR3: CATSDDSRGRRFF

length: 16
V: TRBV10-3
size: once
J: TRBJ1-2
D: -
DNA: TGTGCCATCAGTGACAACCGAGACGGGAATCGTAATGGCTACACCTTC
CDR3: CAISDNRDGNRNGYTF

length: 14
V: TRBV7-9
size: -
J: TRBJ2-5
D: -
DNA: TGTGCCAGCAGCTTAGGGGGGAAGGAGGAGACCCAGTACTTC
CDR3: CASSLGGKEETQYF

length: 14
V: TRBV10-3
size: few
J: TRBJ2-1
D: -
DNA: TGTGCCATCAGTTCTAGTCAACCTACAACTGAGCAGTTCTTC
CDR3: CAISSSQPTTEQFF

length: 11
V: TRBV20-1
size: -
J: TRBJ2-7
D: -
DNA: TGCAGCTATGGGCGGGTGGAAGAGCAGTACTTC
CDR3: CSYGRVEEQYF

length: 14
V: TRBV7-3
size: -
J: TRBJ1-2
D: TRBD1
DNA: TGTGCCAGCAGCAATCGTGACAGGGTCAATGGCTACACCTTC
CDR3: CASSNRDRVNGYTF

length: 15
V: TRBV11-2
size: once
J: TRBJ2-7
D: -
DNA: TGTGCCAGCAGCTTACAGGGGATAATTTCGTACGAGCAGTACTTC
CDR3: CASSLQGIISYEQYF

length: 16
V: TRBV27
size: -
J: TRBJ1-5
D: -
DNA: TGTGCCAGCAGTTTAGGGGGGCCCTATAGCAATCAGCCCCAGCATTTT
CDR3: CASSLGGPYSNQPQHF

length: 14
V: TRBV11-3
size: -
J: TRBJ2-7
D: -
DNA: TGTGCCAGCAGCTTAGGCCCCCGCTCCTACGAGCAGTACTTC
CDR3: CASSLGPRSYEQYF

length: 16
V: TRBV7-2
size: -
J: TRBJ2-5
D: TRBD2
DNA: TGTGCCAGCAGCTTTCTAGCGGGGGCTGACCAAGAGACCCAGTACTTC
CDR3: CASSFLAGADQETQYF

length: 14
V: TRBV6-6
size: -
J: TRBJ2-7
D: TRBD1
DNA: TGTGCCAGCAGGAAGGACAGGGTAACCTACGAGCAGTACTTC
CDR3: CASRKDRVTYEQYF

length: 16
V: TRBV6-5
size: once
J: TRBJ2-2
D: TRBD1
DNA: TGTGCCAGCAGTTACTCGAGAGACAGGGACACCGGGGAGCTGTTTTTT
CDR3: CASSYSRDRDTGELFF

length: 13
V: TRBV18
size: once
J: TRBJ1-5
D: -
DNA: TGTGCCAGCTCGATTGGAGGAAATCAGCCCCAGCATTTT
CDR3: CASSIGGNQPQHF

length: 13
V: TRBV24-1
size: -
J: TRBJ1-2
D: -
DNA: TGTGCCACCAGTGCCGGGGCTAACTATGGCTACACCTTC
CDR3: CATSAGANYGYTF

length: 14
V: TRBV3-1/TRBV3-2
size: few
J: TRBJ1-1
D: -
DNA: TGTGCCAGCAGCCAAGATTCCGGGGGCACTGAAGCTTTCTTT
CDR3: CASSQDSGGTEAFF

length: 16
V: TRBV28
size: -
J: TRBJ2-1
D: TRBD1
DNA: TGTGCCAGCAGTTTCCCGGCCGGGACAGGGCTCAATGAGCAGTTCTTC
CDR3: CASSFPAGTGLNEQFF

length: 11
V: TRBV20-1
size: -
J: TRBJ1-1
D: -
DNA: TGCAGTGCTAGTTGGTACGCTGAAGCTTTCTTT
CDR3: CSASWYAEAFF

length: 13
V: TRBV12-5
size: -
J: TRBJ2-1
D: TRBD1
DNA: TGTGCTAGTGGTTTGGAGAGGGGGCTTGAGCAGTTCTTC
CDR3: CASGLERGLEQFF

length: 15
V: TRBV7-2
size: -
J: TRBJ2-5
D: -
DNA: TGTGCCAGCAGCTTAGAGGTCAACGGAAAAGAGACCCAGTACTTC
CDR3: CASSLEVNGKETQYF

length: 14
V: TRBV6-5
size: -
J: TRBJ2-5
D: -
DNA: TGTGCCAGTAAACTCTCCAGTCTACAAGAGACCCAGTACTTC
CDR3: CASKLSSLQETQYF

length: 13
V: TRBV15
size: once
J: TRBJ1-6
D: TRBD1
DNA: TGTGCCACCAGCACGGACAGGAATTCACCCCTCCACTTT
CDR3: CATSTDRNSPLHF

length: 11
V: TRBV10-3
size: -
J: TRBJ1-1
D: -
DNA: TGTGCCATCGGAGAGGGACCCGTCGTTTTCTTT
CDR3: CAIGEGPVVFF

length: 15
V: TRBV6-5
size: -
J: TRBJ1-1
D: TRBD1
DNA: TGTGCCAGCAGTAATAAACACAGGGGACGATATGAAGCTTTCTTT
CDR3: CASSNKHRGRYEAFF

length: 15
V: TRBV7-2
size: -
J: TRBJ2-1
D: TRBD2
DNA: TGTGCCAGCAGCTCGACTAGCGGGGGTTACAATGAGCAGTTCTTC
CDR3: CASSSTSGGYNEQFF

length: 13
V: TRBV4-1
size: -
J: TRBJ2-5
D: -
DNA: TGCGCCAGCAGCCAAGGAAGGGTAGAGACCCAGTACTTC
CDR3: CASSQGRVETQYF

length: 13
V: TRBV10-2
size: -
J: TRBJ1-1
D: -
DNA: TGCGCCAGCAGTGAGTCGAAGGTAACTGAAGCTTTCTTT
CDR3: CASSESKVTEAFF

length: 16
V: TRBV5-4
size: -
J: TRBJ1-6
D: -
DNA: TGTGCCAGCAGCCGGGACTCCCTAGGAGGAATTTCACCCCTCCACTTT
CDR3: CASSRDSLGGISPLHF

length: 14
V: TRBV9
size: -
J: TRBJ2-3
D: -
DNA: TGTGCCAGCAACGCCGTGTCAGCGACAGATACGCAGTATTTT
CDR3: CASNAVSATDTQYF

length: 12
V: TRBV5-1
size: -
J: TRBJ1-4
D: -
DNA: TGCGCCAGCAGCCCCCGAGGGGGAGAACTGTTTTTT
CDR3: CASSPRGGELFF

length: 14
V: TRBV5-1
size: -
J: TRBJ2-3
D: -
DNA: TGCGCCAGCAGCTTTGTAGCATCCACAGATACGCAGTATTTT
CDR3: CASSFVASTDTQYF

length: 13
V: TRBV30
size: -
J: TRBJ2-3
D: -
DNA: TGTGCCTGGAGTGTTTTAGTCACAGATACGCAGTATTTT
CDR3: CAWSVLVTDTQYF

length: 15
V: TRBV4-1
size: -
J: TRBJ2-2
D: -
DNA: TGCGCCAGCAGCCATATTGACCCGAACACCGGGGAGCTGTTTTTT
CDR3: CASSHIDPNTGELFF

length: 14
V: TRBV29-1
size: -
J: TRBJ2-3
D: -
DNA: TGCAGCGTTGAATTCCAGGGCCGAACAGATACGCAGTATTTT
CDR3: CSVEFQGRTDTQYF

length: 15
V: TRBV4-1
size: -
J: TRBJ2-7
D: -
DNA: TGCGCCAGCAGCCAGAGGACGGGAGAACTTTACGAGCAGTACTTC
CDR3: CASSQRTGELYEQYF

length: 14
V: TRBV10-3
size: -
J: TRBJ1-5
D: -
DNA: TGTGCCATCAGAGGATCAGGTAGCAATCAGCCCCAGCATTTT
CDR3: CAIRGSGSNQPQHF

length: 14
V: TRBV6-5
size: -
J: TRBJ2-5
D: TRBD1
DNA: TGTGCCAGCAGGCAAGGGGGACAGGGAGAGACCCAGTACTTC
CDR3: CASRQGGQGETQYF

length: 16
V: TRBV6-1
size: -
J: TRBJ2-7
D: -
DNA: TGTGCCAGCAGTGCCCCCCGGACAGCTTATTCCTACGAGCAGTACTTC
CDR3: CASSAPRTAYSYEQYF

length: 12
V: TRBV6-1
size: -
J: TRBJ1-5
D: -
DNA: TGTGCCAGCAGTGATAGGGACCTGCCCCAGCATTTT
CDR3: CASSDRDLPQHF

length: 16
V: TRBV27
size: -
J: TRBJ1-2
D: -
DNA: TGTGCCAGCAGTTTAATTTTCGCGGGGTCAAGCTATGGCTACACCTTC
CDR3: CASSLIFAGSSYGYTF

length: 14
V: TRBV13
size: few
J: TRBJ2-1
D: -
DNA: TGTGCCAGCTCTACCCCCTCGCCCATTAATGAGCAGTTCTTC
CDR3: CASSTPSPINEQFF

length: 13
V: TRBV11-2
size: -
J: TRBJ2-1
D: -
DNA: TGTGCCAGCAGCTTAGTTTCGCGGACCTCTTTATTCTTC
CDR3: CASSLVSRTSLFF